These 32 T cell receptor beta chains originate from one sample sequenced in a study of sequential checkpoint blockade in melanoma. The assay was immunoSEQ multiplex PCR, and TCRdb's table has in-frame clones only and misses some. The repertoire has several thousand clones, approximately 20% of them found once; the top ten carry 12%. Treatment in this sample: randomized to nivolumab then ipilimumab (arm A) or the reverse (arm B). The specimen comprised tumor tissue (inferred from file names), sampled from a patient given nivolumab and ipilimumab in sequence. These receptors originate from a human donor with melanoma.

The chain recombines TRBV4-1 with TRBJ2-3, with 7 bases that match TRBD1. The CDR3 consists of 15 residues. V lost 5 bases, J lost 1 base, and 6 bases stayed unmatched. The V gene's germline CDR1 is MGHRA and CDR2 YSYEKL. For the CDR3, the DNA is TGCGCCAGCAGCTACCGGGACAGTCGCACAGATACGCAGTATTTT. Translation gives CASSYRDSRTDTQYF.

V and J are TRBV9 and TRBJ2-2; TRBD2 is a possible D gene (6 bases). Germline CDR1 SGDLS, CDR2 YYNGEE. V dropped 4 bases and J dropped 0 bases, with 13 bases sitting between them. This CDR3 is built from 16 residues. CDR3: CASSSGGGANTGELFF. DNA of the CDR3: TGTGCCAGCAGCTCTGGTGGAGGGGCGAACACCGGGGAGCTGTTTTTT.

The J gene is TRBJ1-1, the V gene TRBV6-8; the D is unclear. The CDR3 is 13 residues long. Germline loops: CDR1 MNHGY, CDR2 SAAAGT. V was cut by 8 bases and J by 1 base, with 11 bases left in between. CDR3 nucleotides: TGTGCCAGCCGCCCCCAAAAGAACACTGAAGCTTTCTTT. It encodes CASRPQKNTEAFF.

The chain is built from TRBV6-8 and TRBJ1-6; possible D gene TRBD1, 6 bases. The CDR3 totals 15 residues. The V end was cut by 5 bases, the J end by 9 bases, with 17 bases between. Per germline, CDR1 MNHGY and CDR2 SAAAGT. Here the CDR3 reads CASSHHRDTSSPLHF. CDR3 DNA sequence: TGTGCCAGCAGTCACCACCGGGACACCAGTTCACCCCTCCACTTT.

This clone was seen more than once but under ten times. The germline gene is not matched at one end of the junction; a read error may be the cause. The chain is built from TRBV14 and TRBJ2-5; weak D call: TRBD2 (6 bases). The CDR3 has 15 amino acids. Germline loops: CDR1 SGHDN, CDR2 FVKESK. CDR3 protein: CASSQVGGRASVLNF. The CDR3 DNA reads as TGTGCCAGCAGCCAAGTGGGGGGTCGGGCTAGCGTGCTCAACTTC.

This clone was seen at least ten times. The rearrangement joins TRBV9 to TRBJ2-7, with D perhaps TRBD1 or TRBD2 (5 bases each). Germline V gene data show CDR1 as SGDLS and CDR2 as YYNGEE. The CDR3 runs 15 residues. Trimming pared 4 bases from V and 3 bases from J, leaving 17 bases between. CDR3 in amino acids: CASSQGDGPNYEQYF. CDR3 coding DNA: TGTGCCAGCAGCCAAGGGGACGGCCCAAACTACGAGCAGTACTTC.

Sample share makes this clone medium-sized. This rearrangement joins TRBV6-8 to TRBJ2-7; the D call may be TRBD1 or TRBD2 (5 bases each). The CDR3 is made up of 12 amino acids. The germline CDR1 and CDR2 sequences are MNHGY and SAAAGT. V dropped 5 bases and J dropped 4 bases, with 9 bases sitting between them. The CDR3 DNA follows: TGTGCCAGCAGTGGGGACCGGTACGAGCAGTACTTC. This encodes CASSGDRYEQYF.

This chain uses TRBV4-1 with TRBJ2-7; D is tentatively TRBD1 or TRBD2 (7 bases each). The CDR3 spans 15 residues. The germline CDR1 and CDR2 sequences are MGHRA and YSYEKL. The V end lost 3 bases, the J end lost 3 bases, and 15 bases lay between the germline ends. In nucleotides, the CDR3 is TGCGCCAGCAGCCAGGAACAGGGGAGGGGCTACGAGCAGTACTTC. Translating gives CASSQEQGRGYEQYF.

This clone was seen at least ten times. This chain joins TRBV6-8 and TRBJ2-5; TRBD2 aligns across 14 bases. The CDR3 runs to 15 residues. Trimming removed 4 bases from V and 2 bases from J; junction bases left unmatched: 0. The germline CDR1 and CDR2 sequences are MNHGY and SAAAGT. In nucleotides, the CDR3 is TGTGCCAGCAGTTGGACTAGCGGGGGGCAAGAGACCCAGTACTTC. Protein: CASSWTSGGQETQYF.

The sample holds a few counts of this clone. This sequence joins TRBV25-1 and TRBJ2-1, with TRBD2 matching over 9 bases. Trimming removed 1 base from V and 6 bases from J; junction bases left unmatched: 7. Germline V gene data show CDR1 as MGHDK and CDR2 as SYGVNS. The length of the CDR3 is 16 residues. The CDR3 region is CASSELASGEVNEQFF. DNA for the CDR3: TGTGCCAGCAGTGAATTAGCTAGCGGGGAAGTCAATGAGCAGTTCTTC.

This clone was seen at least ten times. This chain joins TRBV12-2 and TRBJ1-1. TRBV12-2 is described as a pseudogene. The CDR3 has 14 amino acids. CDR3 nucleotides: TGTGCCGCATCCCGGGGGGCAGCCGGCACTGAAGCTTTCTTT. It translates to CAASRGAAGTEAFF.

This clone was found many times. The genes are TRBV11-3 and TRBJ2-3; D remains ambiguous. In germline, CDR1 is SGHNT, CDR2 YENEEA. Trimming took 5 bases from V and 4 from J, leaving 13 bases between them. This CDR3 spans 14 amino acids. The chain's CDR3 is CASSQGGRPDTQYF. The CDR3 coding sequence is TGTGCCAGCAGCCAAGGCGGTAGACCAGATACGCAGTATTTT.

This clone was counted many times. The J gene is TRBJ1-4, the V gene TRBV11-3, with D perhaps matching TRBD1 (6 bases). V dropped 4 bases and J dropped 8 bases, with 23 bases sitting between them. The CDR3 sequence is 17 residues long. Per the germline V gene, CDR1 is SGHNT and CDR2 is YENEEA. The CDR3 loop is CASSSPRGGAVGEKLFF. CDR3 DNA: TGTGCCAGCAGCTCCCCCCGAGGGGGGGCAGTAGGGGAAAAACTGTTTTTT.

This rearrangement joins TRBV18 to TRBJ1-2; D uncertain. Trimming left V 2 bases short and J 3 bases short, with 16 bases between. CDR3 length: 16 residues. Germline-derived CDR1 and CDR2 are KGHSH and LQKENI. The DNA of the CDR3 is TGTGCCAGCTCACCAGATATAGGGCCTCCTTACTATGGCTACACCTTC. Translated: CASSPDIGPPYYGYTF.

In this sample, this clone turned up many times. The chain links TRBV9 to TRBJ2-5; D is perhaps TRBD1 (6 bases). V lost 4 bases and J 4 bases, leaving 8 bases between the germline ends. Germline V gene data show CDR1 as SGDLS and CDR2 as YYNGEE. The CDR3 is made up of 12 amino acids. The CDR3: CASSQDRETQYF. The CDR3 DNA is TGTGCCAGCAGCCAGGACAGAGAGACCCAGTACTTC.

This clone showed up just a few times. The chain couples TRBV6-8 to TRBJ2-7, with D perhaps TRBD1 (6 bases). Trimming cost V 6 bases and J 5 bases, with 14 bases left between them. This CDR3 comprises 13 residues. Per the germline V gene, CDR1 is MNHGY and CDR2 is SAAAGT. The CDR3 sequence is CASRTDSFNEQYF. CDR3 sequence (DNA): TGTGCCAGCAGAACGGACAGCTTTAACGAGCAGTACTTC.

This clone was counted only a few times. The chain is built from TRBV9 and TRBJ2-7, with D uncertain. With 4 bases removed from V and 1 base from J, the gap between germline ends came to 12 bases. CDR3 size: 14 residues. Per germline, CDR1 SGDLS and CDR2 YYNGEE. CDR3 bases: TGTGCCAGCAGCCCCAAGTCGTTATCCTACGAGCAGTACTTC. Its protein is CASSPKSLSYEQYF. The complete variable domain, with remaining parts taken from reference TRBV9 and TRBJ2-7, reads DSGVTQTPKHLITATGQRVTLRCSPRSGDLSVYWYQQSLDQGLQFLIQYYNGEERAKGNILERFSAQQFPDLHSELNLSSLELGDSALYFCASSPKSLSYEQYFGPGTRLTVT.

The J gene is TRBJ2-1, the V gene TRBV30; D not certain. The germline V gene has CDR1 GTSNPN and CDR2 SVGIG (reference sequence). This CDR3 is 12 amino acids long. V was trimmed by 1 base and J by 8 bases, leaving 9 bases between them. The CDR3 sequence is CAWSDTWDEQFF. As DNA, the CDR3 is TGTGCCTGGAGTGACACCTGGGATGAGCAGTTCTTC.

This chain connects TRBV28 to TRBJ2-1; D might be TRBD1 (6 bases). Germline CDR1 and CDR2: MDHEN and SYDVKM. This CDR3 is built from 15 residues. V shed 4 bases and J shed 0 bases, with 10 bases lying between them. CDR3: CASSSQGSSYNEQFF. CDR3 bases: TGTGCCAGCAGTTCGCAGGGGAGCTCCTACAATGAGCAGTTCTTC.

There are a few counts of this clone. The rearrangement links TRBV7-5 to TRBJ1-2. TRBV7-5 is listed as a pseudogene. The CDR3 runs 16 residues. The CDR3 is CASSLGGTESTKGYTF. The CDR3 coding sequence is TGTGCCAGCAGCTTAGGAGGTACCGAATCGACGAAGGGCTACACCTTC.

By sample fraction, this clone is medium-sized. Within the sample, other DNA sequences also encode this same CDR3. This sequence joins TRBV11-3 and TRBJ2-7; D might be TRBD1 (6 bases). CDR1 SGHNT and CDR2 YENEEA come from the germline V gene. V lost 1 base, J lost 2 bases, and 9 bases lay in between. CDR3 length: 14 amino acids. The CDR3: CASSLVPGAYEQYF. In DNA, the CDR3 is TGTGCCAGCAGCTTAGTCCCAGGGGCCTACGAGCAGTACTTC.

V gene TRBV19 combines with J gene TRBJ2-1; D tentatively reads TRBD1 or TRBD2 (5 bases each). CDR1 and CDR2 from the germline V gene are LNHDA and SQIVND (reference sequence). CDR3 length: 16 residues. Trimming took 4 bases from V and 4 from J, leaving 17 bases between them. CDR3 sequence: CASSTTFTGLYNEQFF. CDR3 sequence (DNA): TGTGCCAGTAGTACCACCTTTACGGGGCTATACAATGAGCAGTTCTTC.

This clone was seen at least ten times. The J gene is TRBJ1-5, the V gene TRBV4-1; TRBD1 aligns across 8 bases. Germline values: CDR1 MGHRA, CDR2 YSYEKL. Unmatched junction bases numbered 4, after V lost 2 bases and J lost 4 bases. The CDR3 loop spans 15 amino acids. The CDR3 protein is CASSQTGQENQPQHF. CDR3 bases: TGCGCCAGCAGCCAAACGGGACAGGAGAATCAGCCCCAGCATTTT.

The J gene is TRBJ2-6, the V gene TRBV5-1; no reliable D call. The length of the CDR3 is 15 residues. Germline loops: CDR1 SGHRS, CDR2 YFSETQ. Trimming removed 0 bases from V and 9 bases from J, with 13 bases in between. CDR3 residues: CASSLGPNSGNVLTF. For the CDR3, the DNA is TGCGCCAGCAGCTTGGGACCTAATTCGGGCAACGTCCTGACTTTC.

By its share, this clone is medium-sized. The chain joins TRBV6-1 to TRBJ2-2; no reliable D call. The CDR3 runs 15 residues. V lost 1 base to trimming and J lost 1 base, with 7 bases between them. Germline values: CDR1 MNHNS, CDR2 SASEGT. CDR3 loop: CASSEVGENTGELFF. CDR3 bases: TGTGCCAGCAGTGAAGTTGGCGAGAACACCGGGGAGCTGTTTTTT.

This clone was observed a handful of times. The chain has TRBV5-1 and TRBJ1-2; D unresolved. Germline CDR1 and CDR2: SGHRS and YFSETQ. The CDR3 spans 14 residues. V lost 2 bases to trimming and J lost 1 base, with 9 bases between them. For the CDR3, the DNA is TGCGCCAGCAGCTTAGGAGCAAATAACTATGGCTACACCTTC. This encodes CASSLGANNYGYTF.

This clone qualifies as large (0.1 to 1%). The V gene is TRBV6-8, the J gene TRBJ1-2; 9 bases are shared with TRBD1. Germline CDR1 is MNHGY and CDR2 is SAAAGT. This CDR3 comprises 17 residues. After removal of 0 bases from V and 4 bases from J, the junction contained 9 bases not matched to a gene. The CDR3 DNA sequence: TGTGCCAGCAGTTACTCTAACAGGGGGCCTACGTTCTATGGCTACACCTTC. As protein: CASSYSNRGPTFYGYTF.

This clone showed up many times. The V and J genes are TRBV6-8 and TRBJ2-4; TRBD1 might be the D (5 bases). Germline assignment: CDR1 MNHGY and CDR2 SAAAGT. The CDR3 consists of 18 residues. V lost 5 bases and J 0 bases, leaving 20 bases between the germline ends. The CDR3 sequence is CASSVSGLIRLAKNIQYF. DNA for the CDR3: TGTGCCAGCAGTGTGTCAGGGCTCATCCGCCTAGCCAAAAACATTCAGTACTTC.

The sample holds many counts of this clone. The CDR3 nucleotides are TGTGCCAGCAGCTTACGGCAGGGAATTTACGAGCAGTACTTC. This encodes CASSLRQGIYEQYF. This chain joins TRBV11-3 and TRBJ2-7; perhaps TRBD1 as D (5 bases). The CDR3 runs 14 residues. The V end lost 2 bases, the J end lost 4 bases, and 12 bases lay between the germline ends. Germline CDR1 SGHNT, CDR2 YENEEA.

The chain links TRBV11-3 to TRBJ1-3; D remains unclear. The CDR3 has 15 residues. Germline CDR1 and CDR2: SGHNT and YENEEA. V lost 5 bases to trimming and J lost 8 bases, with 19 bases between them. Here the CDR3 reads CASSQGGIGQDTIYF. The DNA of the CDR3 is TGTGCCAGCAGCCAAGGAGGGATTGGGCAAGACACCATATATTTT.

This clone was recorded a few times. This chain connects TRBV29-1 to TRBJ1-1; no reliable D call. Germline loops: CDR1 SQVTM, CDR2 ANQGSEA. Trimming stripped 4 bases from V and 3 bases from J, with 12 bases between. The CDR3 is 13 amino acids. The CDR3 reads CSVVRAAYTEAFF. Written as DNA, the CDR3 is TGCAGCGTTGTCCGGGCTGCTTACACTGAAGCTTTCTTT.

A remark on this clone: Germline and junction disagree at one end, which may indicate a read error. J is TRBJ2-7 and V is TRBV6-8; 7 positions agree with TRBD2. The CDR3 is made up of 13 amino acids. The germline V gene has CDR1 MNHGY and CDR2 SAAAGT. In nucleotides, the CDR3 is TGTGCCATCAGTCCCTCTAGCGGCTACGAGCAGTACTTC. Its protein product is CAISPSSGYEQYF.